This TCR beta chain came from a study of patients and donors after allogeneic stem cell transplantation. V gave up 3 bases and J gave up 6 bases, with 14 bases separating them. Germline V gives CDR1 LGHDT, CDR2 YNNKEL (reference sequence). The CDR3 runs 14 residues. Using its own MiXCR run on the RT-PCR reads, TCRdb lists one record per CDR3 protein. Here the sample spans 400,000 to 500,000 distinct CDR3 sequences, approximately 16% being singletons. This clonotype was sampled from a human donor who was either an allogeneic HSCT recipient or a stem cell or donor lymphocyte infusion donor (not recorded which). It is not recorded whose cells these are; they may come from a transplant donor. This rearrangement joins TRBV3-1 to TRBJ1-1; the D gene is possibly TRBD1 (6 bases). Material: blood, either unsorted or a sorted T cell fraction (not recorded which). The CDR3 region is CASSQGWGASEAFF. In DNA form, the CDR3 reads TGTGCCAGCAGCCAGGGTTGGGGGGCATCTGAAGCTTTCTTT. Together with reference TRBV3-1 and TRBJ1-1, the CDR3 gives the full variable domain: DTAVSQTPKYLVTQMGNDKSIKCEQNLGHDTMYWYKQDSKKFLKIMFSYNNKELIINETVPNRFSPKSPDKAHLNLHINSLELGDSAVYFCASSQGWGASEAFFGQGTRLTVV.